This T cell receptor beta chain came from a study of T cell repertoires in cytomegalovirus infection. Across the whole study: CMV infection plus the matching HLA type was flagged by public TCR beta signatures. Study results and limitations: CMV carriers having the relevant HLA were flagged by cumulative public TCR beta family frequency.

The length of the CDR3 is 14 residues. Looked up from germline, CDR1 is SGHNT and CDR2 is YYREEE (reference sequence). V gave up 4 bases and J gave up 7 bases, with 17 bases separating them. One entry per CDR3 protein, called by TCRdb with MiXCR from the reads. The data contain 150,000 to 200,000 distinct CDR3 sequences, about 30% of them seen just once; the ten biggest clones take up roughly 32%. There are many counts of this clonotype. Its antigen is currently unknown. Material: PBMCs. The clonotype originates from a human donor in good health (CMV status not recorded). Some clones in this sample may be carry-over from other donors' samples. This chain uses TRBV5-4 with TRBJ1-1; D is possibly TRBD1 (5 bases). In DNA form, the CDR3 reads TGTGCCAGCAGCAACTACAGGAAGTCGAGTGAAGCTTTCTTT. Protein: CASSNYRKSSEAFF.